This T cell receptor beta chain was profiled in a study of blood T cell repertoires in COVID-19. Background on the study: The United States, Italy and Spain provided the acute and convalescent COVID-19 samples. PBMCs, B-cell-depleted T cells, or T cells were the source of the cDNA or gDNA that made up the material.

The method was immunoSEQ multiplex PCR; TCRdb's version includes in-frame clones alone and lacks a portion of them. The table lists some 200,000 clones, approximately 80% of them singletons. The ends were cut back, 3 bases at V and 5 bases at J, with 13 bases in the middle. The CDR3 has 14 residues. CDR1 is MGHRA, CDR2 YSYEKL, per germline. The sample holds one count of this clone. The chain has TRBV4-1 and TRBJ2-5, with a tentative D call TRBD1 (6 bases). The source material was peripheral blood. The TCR originated in a woman aged 80 or older with COVID-19, enrolled during active disease. CDR3 in amino acids: CASSQNQGRETQYF. The CDR3 DNA follows: TGCGCCAGCAGCCAGAATCAGGGGCGGGAGACCCAGTACTTC.